A selection of T cell receptor beta chains follows, all from one sample in a study of T cell responses to AZD1222 COVID-19 vaccine. Measured with immunoSEQ multiplex PCR; TCRdb has only the in-frame clones, and not every one. The repertoire holds approximately 80,000 clones, 70% to 90% seen once, with about 10% in the top ten. The input for sequencing was peripheral blood, taken 28 days after the second AZD1222 dose. The receptors were gathered from an adult who received the AZD1222 COVID-19 vaccine. Both conserved end residues are part of each CDR3. Each record gives: clone size, V gene, D gene, J gene, CDR3 DNA, CDR3 protein. The D gene is left open where the match is weak. Rows may omit the clone size; those that give it use once, few, many or a size class.

>.|TRBV7-9|.|TRBJ2-1
TGTGCCAGCAGCTTGCCCCGGGGGCAAGATAATGAGCAGTTCTTC
CASSLPRGQDNEQFF
>.|TRBV6-5|.|TRBJ1-6
TGTGCCAGCAGTTTTGGACAGAATTCACCCCTCCACTTT
CASSFGQNSPLHF
>.|TRBV20-1|.|TRBJ1-4
TGCAGTGCTAGTCTCACAGGGAATACTAATGAAAAACTGTTTTTT
CSASLTGNTNEKLFF
>.|TRBV6-5|.|TRBJ1-6
TGTGCCAGCAGTACCCCAGGGTATGCCTCACCCCTCCACTTT
CASSTPGYASPLHF
>.|TRBV2|.|TRBJ2-3
TGTGCCTCCAAATCGGGACTTGGGGTTACAGATACGCAGTATTTT
CASKSGLGVTDTQYF
>once|TRBV25-1|.|TRBJ2-3
TGTGCCAGCAGTGATAGCCAGTTAACAGATACGCAGTATTTT
CASSDSQLTDTQYF
>.|TRBV27|.|TRBJ1-1
TGTGCCAGCCGAGGGAGCTCGAACACTGAAGCTTTCTTT
CASRGSSNTEAFF
>.|TRBV7-2|TRBD2|TRBJ2-7
TGTGCCAGCAGCTTAGGGCGGGGGGGAGTCAACGAGCAGTACTTC
CASSLGRGGVNEQYF
>.|TRBV5-6|TRBD2|TRBJ2-3
TGTGCCAGCAGCTTGGCGGGTAGCGGGGTAACAGATACGCAGTATTTT
CASSLAGSGVTDTQYF
>.|TRBV7-2|.|TRBJ2-7
TGTGCCAGCAGCCCGCGGACGAGCGCCTACGAGCAGTACTTC
CASSPRTSAYEQYF
>.|TRBV3-1/TRBV3-2|TRBD1|TRBJ1-1
TGTGCCAGTCAGGGCAGGGGGGGTACTGAAGCTTTCTTT
CASQGRGGTEAFF
>.|TRBV5-1|.|TRBJ1-5
TGCGCCAGCAGCTTGGGGGCTGATCAGCCCCAGCATTTT
CASSLGADQPQHF
>once|TRBV30|.|TRBJ2-2
TGTGCCTGGAGTAGGGGGGGCGCGGGGACCGGGGAGCTGTTTTTT
CAWSRGGAGTGELFF
>once|TRBV28|.|TRBJ2-1
TGTGCCAGCAGTTTATACGTCAATGAGCAGTTCTTC
CASSLYVNEQFF
>.|TRBV7-9|TRBD2|TRBJ2-1
TGTGCCAGCAGCGAACTAGCGTTCAATGAGCAGTTCTTC
CASSELAFNEQFF
>.|TRBV7-9|TRBD1|TRBJ1-5
TGTGCCAGCAGCTTGTCTGACAGGGTTAATCAGCCCCAGCATTTT
CASSLSDRVNQPQHF
>.|TRBV28|TRBD1|TRBJ1-4
TGTGCCAGCAGTTTATTGGACAGGGGGTCTGAAAAACTGTTTTTT
CASSLLDRGSEKLFF
>.|TRBV3-1/TRBV3-2|TRBD2|TRBJ2-5
TGTGCCAGCAGCCAAGAAGGGCGGGGGGGCCGAGAGACCCAGTACTTC
CASSQEGRGGRETQYF
>.|TRBV13|.|TRBJ1-3
TGTGCCAGCAGCTTCCAGGGTTTGAGGGGAAACACCATATATTTT
CASSFQGLRGNTIYF
>.|TRBV27|TRBD2|TRBJ2-1
TGTGCCAGCAGTTTACTAGCGGTCTACAATGAGCAGTTCTTC
CASSLLAVYNEQFF
>few|TRBV12-3/TRBV12-4|TRBD2|TRBJ2-1
TGTGCCAGCAGTTTAAATGCGGGACTAGGGCAGTTCTTC
CASSLNAGLGQFF